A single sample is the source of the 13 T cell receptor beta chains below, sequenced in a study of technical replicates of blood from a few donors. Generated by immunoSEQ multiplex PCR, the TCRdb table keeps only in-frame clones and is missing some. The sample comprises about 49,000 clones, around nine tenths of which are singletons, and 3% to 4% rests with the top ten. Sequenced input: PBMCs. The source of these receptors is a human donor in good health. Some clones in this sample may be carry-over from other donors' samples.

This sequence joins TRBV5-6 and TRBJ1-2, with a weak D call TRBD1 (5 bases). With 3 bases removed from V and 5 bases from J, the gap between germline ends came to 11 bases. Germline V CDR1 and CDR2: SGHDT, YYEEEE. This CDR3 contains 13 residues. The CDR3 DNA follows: TGTGCCAGCAGCTCGGCGGGGGAATATGGCTACACCTTC. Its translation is CASSSAGEYGYTF.

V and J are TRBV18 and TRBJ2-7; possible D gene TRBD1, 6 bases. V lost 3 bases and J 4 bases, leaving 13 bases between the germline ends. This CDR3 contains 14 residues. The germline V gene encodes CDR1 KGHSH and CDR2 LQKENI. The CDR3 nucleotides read TGTGCCAGCTCACCCGCCGGCAGGGGATACGAGCAGTACTTC. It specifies CASSPAGRGYEQYF.

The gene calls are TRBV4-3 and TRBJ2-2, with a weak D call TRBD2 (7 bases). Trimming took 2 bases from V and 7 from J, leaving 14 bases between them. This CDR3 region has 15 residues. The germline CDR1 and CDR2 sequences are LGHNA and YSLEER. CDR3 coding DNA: TGCGCCAGCAGCCAACTGGGGGGGGCGAACGGGGAGCTGTTTTTT. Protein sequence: CASSQLGGANGELFF.

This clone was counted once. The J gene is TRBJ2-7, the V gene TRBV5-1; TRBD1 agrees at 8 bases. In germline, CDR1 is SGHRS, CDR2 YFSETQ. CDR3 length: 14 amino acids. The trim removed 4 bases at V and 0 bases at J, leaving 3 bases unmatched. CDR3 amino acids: CASSPGQASYEQYF. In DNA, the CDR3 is TGCGCCAGCAGCCCGGGACAGGCCTCCTACGAGCAGTACTTC. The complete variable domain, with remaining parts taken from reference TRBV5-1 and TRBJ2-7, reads KAGVTQTPRYLIKTRGQQVTLSCSPISGHRSVSWYQQTPGQGLQFLFEYFSETQRNKGNFPGRFSGRQFSNSRSEMNVSTLELGDSALYLCASSPGQASYEQYFGPGTRLTVT.

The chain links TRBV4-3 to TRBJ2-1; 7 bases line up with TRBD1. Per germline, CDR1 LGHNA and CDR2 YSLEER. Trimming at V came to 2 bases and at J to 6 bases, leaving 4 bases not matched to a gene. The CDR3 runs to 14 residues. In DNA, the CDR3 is TGCGCCAGCAGCCAAAGGGGGCGTGGCAATGAGCAGTTCTTC. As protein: CASSQRGRGNEQFF.

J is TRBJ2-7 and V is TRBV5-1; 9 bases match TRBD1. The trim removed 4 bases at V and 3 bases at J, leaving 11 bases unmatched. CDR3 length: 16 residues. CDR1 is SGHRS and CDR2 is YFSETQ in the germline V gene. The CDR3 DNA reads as TGCGCCAGCAGCCTTGGCCAAGACAGGGGGATCTACGAGCAGTACTTC. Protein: CASSLGQDRGIYEQYF.

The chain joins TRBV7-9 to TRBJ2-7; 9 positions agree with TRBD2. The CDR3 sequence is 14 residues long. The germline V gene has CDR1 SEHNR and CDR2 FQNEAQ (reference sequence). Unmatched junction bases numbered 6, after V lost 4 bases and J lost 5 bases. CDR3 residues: CASSSIAGANEQYF. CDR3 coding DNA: TGTGCCAGCAGCTCGATAGCGGGAGCCAACGAGCAGTACTTC.

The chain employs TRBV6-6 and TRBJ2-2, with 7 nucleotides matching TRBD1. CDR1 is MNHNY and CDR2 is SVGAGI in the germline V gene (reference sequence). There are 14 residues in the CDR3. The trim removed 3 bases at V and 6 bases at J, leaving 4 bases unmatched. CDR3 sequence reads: CASSYDRVPGELFF. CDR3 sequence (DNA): TGTGCCAGCAGTTATGACAGGGTACCCGGGGAGCTGTTTTTT.

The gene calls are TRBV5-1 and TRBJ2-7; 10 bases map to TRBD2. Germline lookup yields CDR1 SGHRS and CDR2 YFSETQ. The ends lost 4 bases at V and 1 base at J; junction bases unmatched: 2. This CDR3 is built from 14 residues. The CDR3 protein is CASSRTSGSYEQYF. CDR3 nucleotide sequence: TGCGCCAGCAGCCGGACTAGCGGTTCCTACGAGCAGTACTTC.

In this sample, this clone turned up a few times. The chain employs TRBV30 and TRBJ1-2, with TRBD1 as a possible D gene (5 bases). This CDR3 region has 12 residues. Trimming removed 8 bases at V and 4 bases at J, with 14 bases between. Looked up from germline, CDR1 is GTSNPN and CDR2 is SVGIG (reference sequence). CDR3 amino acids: CAAQGDVYGYTF. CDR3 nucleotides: TGTGCCGCGCAGGGCGATGTCTATGGCTACACCTTC.

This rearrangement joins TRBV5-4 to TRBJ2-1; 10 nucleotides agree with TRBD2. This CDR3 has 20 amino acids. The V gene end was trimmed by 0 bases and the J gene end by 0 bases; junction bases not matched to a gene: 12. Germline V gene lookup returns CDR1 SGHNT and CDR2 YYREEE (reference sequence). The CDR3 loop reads CASSLAGLAGGVSSYNEQFF. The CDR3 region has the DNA TGTGCCAGCAGCTTGGCCGGATTAGCGGGAGGTGTAAGCTCCTACAATGAGCAGTTCTTC.

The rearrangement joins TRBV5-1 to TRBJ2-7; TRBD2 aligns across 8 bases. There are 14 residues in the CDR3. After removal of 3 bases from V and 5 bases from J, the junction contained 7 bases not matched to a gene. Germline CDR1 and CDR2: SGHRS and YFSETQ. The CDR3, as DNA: TGCGCCAGCAGCTCCCGGGGGGGGGTCGACGAGCAGTACTTC. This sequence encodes CASSSRGGVDEQYF. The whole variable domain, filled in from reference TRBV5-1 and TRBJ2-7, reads KAGVTQTPRYLIKTRGQQVTLSCSPISGHRSVSWYQQTPGQGLQFLFEYFSETQRNKGNFPGRFSGRQFSNSRSEMNVSTLELGDSALYLCASSSRGGVDEQYFGPGTRLTVT.

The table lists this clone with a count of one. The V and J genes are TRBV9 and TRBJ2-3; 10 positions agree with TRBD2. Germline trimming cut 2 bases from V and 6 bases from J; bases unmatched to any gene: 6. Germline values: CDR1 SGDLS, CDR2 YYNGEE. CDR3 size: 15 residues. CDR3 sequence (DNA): TGTGCCAGCAGCGTCACCTTAGCGGGAGGTGATACGCAGTATTTT. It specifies CASSVTLAGGDTQYF.